This T cell receptor (beta chain) was profiled in a study of blood T cell repertoires in COVID-19. Whole-study context: Some COVID-19 samples were acute and others convalescent; all came from the United States, Italy and Spain. PBMCs, B-cell-depleted T cells, or T cells were the source of the cDNA or gDNA that made up the material.

Per the germline V gene, CDR1 is SGHAT and CDR2 is FQNNGV. Trimming took 2 bases from V and 6 from J, leaving 11 bases between them. The CDR3 loop spans 13 amino acids. Original data processing: Estimation of nucleated cell counts relied on the amplification of reference gene primers. Sequenced by immunoSEQ multiplex PCR; TCRdb stores in-frame clones only, minus some. The V and J calls and clone size are taken from that table; D and trimming were inferred from the DNA. The table has nearly 350,000 clones, approximately 90% seen once. The source material was peripheral blood. This sequence originates from a woman between 18 and 29 years old who had recovered from COVID-19. This sequence joins TRBV11-2 and TRBJ2-7; D not resolved. Written as DNA, the CDR3 is TGTGCCAGCAGCTTATTCGGGTCTGGCGAGCAGTACGTC. The encoded protein is CASSLFGSGEQYV.